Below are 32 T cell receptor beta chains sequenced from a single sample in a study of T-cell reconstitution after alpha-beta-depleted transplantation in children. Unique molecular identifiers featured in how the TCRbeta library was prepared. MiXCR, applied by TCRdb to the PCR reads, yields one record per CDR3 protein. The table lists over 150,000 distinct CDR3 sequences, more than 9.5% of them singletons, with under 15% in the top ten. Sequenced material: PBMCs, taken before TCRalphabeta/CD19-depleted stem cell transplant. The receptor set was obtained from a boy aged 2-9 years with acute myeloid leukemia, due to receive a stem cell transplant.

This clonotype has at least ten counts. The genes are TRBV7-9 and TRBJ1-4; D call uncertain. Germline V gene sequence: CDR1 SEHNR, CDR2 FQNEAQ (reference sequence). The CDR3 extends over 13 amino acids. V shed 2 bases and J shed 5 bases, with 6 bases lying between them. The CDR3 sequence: CASSLRDNEKLFF. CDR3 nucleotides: TGTGCCAGCAGCTTAAGAGACAATGAAAAACTGTTTTTT.

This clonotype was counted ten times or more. Here the CDR3 reads CASSPGPLIQPQHF. CDR3 nucleotides: TGTGCCAGCAGTCCAGGGCCCTTAATTCAGCCCCAGCATTTT. The chain has TRBV6-1 and TRBJ1-5, with a possible D match to TRBD1 (5 bases). This CDR3 contains 14 residues. V lost 5 bases to trimming and J lost 6 bases, with 14 bases between them. Germline V gene lookup returns CDR1 MNHNS and CDR2 SASEGT.

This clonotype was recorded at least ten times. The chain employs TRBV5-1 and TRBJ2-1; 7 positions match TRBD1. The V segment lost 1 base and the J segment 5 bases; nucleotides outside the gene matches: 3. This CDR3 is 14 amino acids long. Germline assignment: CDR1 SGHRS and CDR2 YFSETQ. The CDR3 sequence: CASSLWDRNNEQFF. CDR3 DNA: TGCGCCAGCAGCTTGTGGGACAGAAACAATGAGCAGTTCTTC.

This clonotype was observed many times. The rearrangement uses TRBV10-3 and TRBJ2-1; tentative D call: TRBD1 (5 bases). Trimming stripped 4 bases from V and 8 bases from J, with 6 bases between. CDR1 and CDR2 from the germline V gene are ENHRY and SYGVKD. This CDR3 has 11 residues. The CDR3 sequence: CAISVGDEQFF. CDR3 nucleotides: TGTGCCATCAGTGTAGGGGATGAGCAGTTCTTC.

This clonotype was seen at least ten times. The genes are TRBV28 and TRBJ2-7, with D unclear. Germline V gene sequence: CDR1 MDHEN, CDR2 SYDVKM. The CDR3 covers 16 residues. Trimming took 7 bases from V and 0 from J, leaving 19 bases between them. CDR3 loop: CASIHASGLFSYEQYF. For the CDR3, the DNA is TGTGCCAGCATCCATGCTTCTGGGCTGTTCTCCTACGAGCAGTACTTC.

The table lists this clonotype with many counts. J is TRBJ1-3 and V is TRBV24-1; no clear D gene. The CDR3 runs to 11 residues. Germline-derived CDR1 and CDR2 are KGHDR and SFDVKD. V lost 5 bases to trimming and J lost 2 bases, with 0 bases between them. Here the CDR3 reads CATSAGNTIYF. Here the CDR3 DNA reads TGTGCCACCAGTGCTGGAAACACCATATATTTT.

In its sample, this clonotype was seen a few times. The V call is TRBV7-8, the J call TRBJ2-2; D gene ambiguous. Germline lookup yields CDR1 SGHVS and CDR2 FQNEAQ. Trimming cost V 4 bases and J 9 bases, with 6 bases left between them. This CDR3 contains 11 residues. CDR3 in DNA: TGTGCCAGCAGCTCTAGTCGGGAGCTGTTTTTT. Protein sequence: CASSSSRELFF.

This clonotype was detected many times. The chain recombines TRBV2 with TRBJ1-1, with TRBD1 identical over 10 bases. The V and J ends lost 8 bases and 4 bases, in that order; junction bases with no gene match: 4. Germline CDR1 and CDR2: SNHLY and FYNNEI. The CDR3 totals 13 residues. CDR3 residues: CASGGQGGTEAFF. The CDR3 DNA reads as TGTGCCAGCGGAGGACAGGGGGGCACTGAAGCTTTCTTT.

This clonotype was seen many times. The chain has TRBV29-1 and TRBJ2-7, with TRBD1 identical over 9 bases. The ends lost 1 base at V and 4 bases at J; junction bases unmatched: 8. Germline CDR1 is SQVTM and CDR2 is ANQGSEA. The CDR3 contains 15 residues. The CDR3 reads CSVEGGGTGPYEQYF. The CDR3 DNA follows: TGCAGCGTTGAAGGTGGGGGGACAGGGCCGTACGAGCAGTACTTC.

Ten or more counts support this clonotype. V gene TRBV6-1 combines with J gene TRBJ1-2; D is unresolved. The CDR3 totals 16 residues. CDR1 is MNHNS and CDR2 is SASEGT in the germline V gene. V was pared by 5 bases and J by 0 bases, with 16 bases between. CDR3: CASSKPWSPTNYGYTF. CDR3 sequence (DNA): TGTGCCAGCAGTAAACCATGGAGCCCGACTAACTATGGCTACACCTTC.

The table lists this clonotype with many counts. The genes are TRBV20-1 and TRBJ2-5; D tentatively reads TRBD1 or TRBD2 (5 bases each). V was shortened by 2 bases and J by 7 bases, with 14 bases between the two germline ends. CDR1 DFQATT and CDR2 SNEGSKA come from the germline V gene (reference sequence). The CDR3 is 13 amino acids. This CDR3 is CSARTRGQGTQYF. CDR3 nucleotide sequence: TGCAGTGCTAGAACACGGGGTCAGGGGACCCAGTACTTC.

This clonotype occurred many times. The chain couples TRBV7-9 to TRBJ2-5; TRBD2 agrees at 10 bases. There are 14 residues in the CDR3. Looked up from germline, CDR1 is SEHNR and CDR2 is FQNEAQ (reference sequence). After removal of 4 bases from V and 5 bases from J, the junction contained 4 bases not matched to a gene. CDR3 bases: TGTGCCAGCAGCTCACCGGGACTAGCGGAGACCCAGTACTTC. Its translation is CASSSPGLAETQYF.

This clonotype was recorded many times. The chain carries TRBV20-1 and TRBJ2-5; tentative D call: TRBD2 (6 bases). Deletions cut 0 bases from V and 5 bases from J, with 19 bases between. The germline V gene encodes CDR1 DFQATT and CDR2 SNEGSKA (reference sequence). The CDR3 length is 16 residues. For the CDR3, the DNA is TGCAGTGCTAGAGATCCCCAACGACTAGACTTGGAGACCCAGTACTTC. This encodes CSARDPQRLDLETQYF.

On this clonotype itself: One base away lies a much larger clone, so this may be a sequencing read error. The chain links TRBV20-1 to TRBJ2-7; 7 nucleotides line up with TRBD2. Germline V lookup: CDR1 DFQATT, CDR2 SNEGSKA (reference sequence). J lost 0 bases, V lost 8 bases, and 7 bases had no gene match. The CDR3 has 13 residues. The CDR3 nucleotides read TGCAGTCCTGGGGGACTATTCTCCTACGAGCAGTACTTC. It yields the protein CSPGGLFSYEQYF.

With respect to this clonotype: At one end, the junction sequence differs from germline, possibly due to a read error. CDR3 in amino acids: CASSSAQYNEQFF. CDR3 DNA: TGTGCCAGCAGCTCAGCGCAATACAATGAACAGTTCTTC. This chain joins TRBV7-9 and TRBJ2-1; no reliable D call. Germline V gene lookup returns CDR1 SEHNR and CDR2 FQNEAQ (reference sequence). This CDR3 comprises 13 residues.

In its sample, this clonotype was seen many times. The CDR3 loop is CSARDGRAPSYEQYV. The CDR3 nucleotides read TGCAGTGCTAGAGATGGGAGGGCCCCCTCCTACGAGCAGTACGTC. V is TRBV20-1 and J is TRBJ2-7; 7 nucleotides match TRBD2. The length of the CDR3 is 15 residues. Germline-derived CDR1 and CDR2 are DFQATT and SNEGSKA (reference sequence). V dropped 0 bases and J dropped 0; count of bases not matched to a gene: 5.

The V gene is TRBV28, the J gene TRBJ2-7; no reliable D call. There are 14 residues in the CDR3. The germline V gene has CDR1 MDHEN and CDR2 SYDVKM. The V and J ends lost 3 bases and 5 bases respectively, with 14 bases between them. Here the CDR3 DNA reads TGTGCCAGCAGTTTTATCCCCGCTTCCGACGAGCAGTACTTC. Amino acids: CASSFIPASDEQYF. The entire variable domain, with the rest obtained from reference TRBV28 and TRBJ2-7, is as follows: DVKVTQSSRYLVKRTGEKVFLECVQDMDHENMFWYRQDPGLGLRLIYFSYDVKMKEKGDIPEGYSVSREKKERFSLILESASTNQTSMYLCASSFIPASDEQYFGPGTRLTVT.

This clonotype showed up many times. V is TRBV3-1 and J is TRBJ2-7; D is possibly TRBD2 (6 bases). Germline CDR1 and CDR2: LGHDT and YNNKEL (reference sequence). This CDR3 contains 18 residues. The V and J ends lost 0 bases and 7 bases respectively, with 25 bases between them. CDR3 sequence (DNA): TGTGCCAGCAGCCAAGATTCAAGCCGCGGGGTACCCTCTGGGGAGCAGTACGTC. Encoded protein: CASSQDSSRGVPSGEQYV.

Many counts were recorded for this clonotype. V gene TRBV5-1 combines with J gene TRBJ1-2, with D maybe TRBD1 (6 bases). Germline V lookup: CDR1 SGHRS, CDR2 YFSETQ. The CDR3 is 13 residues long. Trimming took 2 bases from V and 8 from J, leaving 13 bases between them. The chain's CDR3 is CASSFNTGIGYTF. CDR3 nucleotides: TGCGCCAGCAGCTTTAATACAGGGATCGGCTACACCTTC.

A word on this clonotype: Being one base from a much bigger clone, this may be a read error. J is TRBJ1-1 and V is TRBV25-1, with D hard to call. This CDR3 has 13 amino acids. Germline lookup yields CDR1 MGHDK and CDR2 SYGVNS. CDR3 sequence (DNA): TGTGCCGGCAGTGAATTGTTCCACACTGAAGCTTTCTTT. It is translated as CAGSELFHTEAFF.

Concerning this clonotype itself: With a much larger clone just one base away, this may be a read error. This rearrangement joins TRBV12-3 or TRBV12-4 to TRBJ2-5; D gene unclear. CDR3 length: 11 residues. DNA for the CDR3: TGTGCCAGCAGTTTTCGAGAGACCCCGTACTTC. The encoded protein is CASSFRETPYF.

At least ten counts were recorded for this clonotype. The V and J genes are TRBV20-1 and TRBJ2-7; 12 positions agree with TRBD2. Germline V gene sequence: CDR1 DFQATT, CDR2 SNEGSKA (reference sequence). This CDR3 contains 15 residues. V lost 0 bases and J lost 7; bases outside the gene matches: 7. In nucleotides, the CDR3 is TGCAGTGCTAGAGATCGACTAGCGGGAGCTTGGGAGCAGTACTTC. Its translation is CSARDRLAGAWEQYF.

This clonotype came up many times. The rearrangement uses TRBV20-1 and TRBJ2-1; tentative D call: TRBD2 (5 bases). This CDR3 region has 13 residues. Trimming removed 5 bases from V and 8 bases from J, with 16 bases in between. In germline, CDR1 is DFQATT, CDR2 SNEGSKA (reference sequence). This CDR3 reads CSAYGGDRYEQFF. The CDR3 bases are TGCAGTGCTTACGGAGGTGACCGTTATGAGCAGTTCTTC.

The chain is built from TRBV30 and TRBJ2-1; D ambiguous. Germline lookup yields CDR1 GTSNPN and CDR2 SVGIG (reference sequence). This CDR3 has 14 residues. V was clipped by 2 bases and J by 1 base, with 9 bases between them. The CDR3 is CAWSFPFSYNEQFF. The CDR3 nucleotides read TGTGCCTGGAGTTTTCCATTTTCCTACAATGAGCAGTTCTTC. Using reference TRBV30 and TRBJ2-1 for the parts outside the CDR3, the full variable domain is SQTIHQWPATLVQPVGSPLSLECTVEGTSNPNLYWYRQAAGRGLQLLFYSVGIGQISSEVPQNLSASRPQDRQFILSSKKLLLSDSGFYLCAWSFPFSYNEQFFGPGTRLTVL.

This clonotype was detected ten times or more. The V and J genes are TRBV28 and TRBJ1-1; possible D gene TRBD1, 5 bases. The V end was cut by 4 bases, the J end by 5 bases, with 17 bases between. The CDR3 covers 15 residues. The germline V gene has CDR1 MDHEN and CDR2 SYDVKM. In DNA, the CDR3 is TGTGCCAGCAGTTATTCTGGCGGGAGGGGAACTGAAGCTTTCTTT. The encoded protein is CASSYSGGRGTEAFF.

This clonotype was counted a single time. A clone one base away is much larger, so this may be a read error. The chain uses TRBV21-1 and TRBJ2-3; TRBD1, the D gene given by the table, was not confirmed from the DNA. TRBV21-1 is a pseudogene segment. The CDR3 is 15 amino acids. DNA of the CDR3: TGTGCCAACACCCTTTGGGGGACAGTAAAAGATACGCAGTATTTT. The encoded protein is CANTLWGTVKDTQYF.

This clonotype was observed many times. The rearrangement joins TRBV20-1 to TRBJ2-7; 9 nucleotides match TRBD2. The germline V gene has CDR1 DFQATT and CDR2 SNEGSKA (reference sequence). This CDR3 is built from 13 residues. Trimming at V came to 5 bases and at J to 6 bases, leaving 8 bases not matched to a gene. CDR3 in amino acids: CSAPDSGSFEQYF. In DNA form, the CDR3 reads TGCAGTGCTCCAGATAGCGGGAGTTTCGAGCAGTACTTC.

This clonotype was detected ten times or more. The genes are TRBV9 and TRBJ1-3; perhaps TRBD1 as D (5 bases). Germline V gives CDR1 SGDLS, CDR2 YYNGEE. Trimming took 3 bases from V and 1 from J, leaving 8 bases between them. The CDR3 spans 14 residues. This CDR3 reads CASSARTSGNTIYF. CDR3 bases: TGTGCCAGCAGCGCCCGGACATCTGGAAACACCATATATTTT.

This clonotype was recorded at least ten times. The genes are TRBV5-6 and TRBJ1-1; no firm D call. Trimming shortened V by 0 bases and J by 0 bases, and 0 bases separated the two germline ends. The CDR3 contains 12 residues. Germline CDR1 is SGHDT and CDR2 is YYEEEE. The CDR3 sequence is CASSLVNTEAFF. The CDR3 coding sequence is TGTGCCAGCAGCTTGGTGAACACTGAAGCTTTCTTT.

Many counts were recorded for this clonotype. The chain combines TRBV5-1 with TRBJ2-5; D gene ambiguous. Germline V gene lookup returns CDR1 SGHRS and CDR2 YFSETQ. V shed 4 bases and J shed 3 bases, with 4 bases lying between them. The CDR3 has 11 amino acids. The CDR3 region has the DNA TGCGCCAGCAGCGAAGAAGAGACCCAGTACTTC. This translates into CASSEEETQYF.

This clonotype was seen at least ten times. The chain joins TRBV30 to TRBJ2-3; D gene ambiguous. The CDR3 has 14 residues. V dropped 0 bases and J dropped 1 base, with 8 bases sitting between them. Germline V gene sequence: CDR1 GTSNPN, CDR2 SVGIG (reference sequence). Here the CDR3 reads CAWSVLLGTDTQYF. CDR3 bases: TGTGCCTGGAGTGTACTCTTGGGCACAGATACGCAGTATTTT.

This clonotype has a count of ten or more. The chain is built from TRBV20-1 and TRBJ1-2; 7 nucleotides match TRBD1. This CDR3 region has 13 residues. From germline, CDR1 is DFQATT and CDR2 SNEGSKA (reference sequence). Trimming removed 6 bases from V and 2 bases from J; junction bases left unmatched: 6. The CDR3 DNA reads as TGCAGTGCCAGACAGGGTTCGAACTATGGCTACACCTTC. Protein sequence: CSARQGSNYGYTF.